Following are 20 T cell receptor beta chains from one sample sequenced in a study of a mutant IDH1 vaccine in newly diagnosed glioma. Documented time point: week 5, during vaccination. Doses consisted of 300 ug of mutant IDH1 20-mer peptide each, paired with topical imiquimod. TCRdb's copy holds only in-frame clones and misses some; the assay was immunoSEQ multiplex PCR. The sample comprises more than 25,000 clones, 60% to 80% of which are singletons, and almost 9.5% rests with the top ten. These TCRs' antigens remain unknown. The sequenced sample was PBMCs, obtained from a glioma patient whose treatment included an IDH1 peptide vaccine. All receptors come from a man between 35 and 55 years old with glioma.

The J gene is TRBJ2-5, the V gene TRBV6-5, with 10 bases fitting TRBD2. CDR3 length equals 16 residues. Germline V gives CDR1 MNHEY, CDR2 SVGAGI. V trimming: 0 bases; J trimming: 1 base; junction bases outside the gene matches: 2. The CDR3 region is CASSYSAGGIQETQYF. The DNA for the CDR3 is TGTGCCAGCAGTTACTCAGCGGGAGGGATCCAAGAGACCCAGTACTTC.

The CDR3 is CASSLAQAASYEQYF. The CDR3 coding sequence is TGTGCCAGCAGCTTAGCCCAGGCAGCTAGCTACGAGCAGTACTTC. This rearrangement joins TRBV7-2 to TRBJ2-7; D gene ambiguous. The germline V gene encodes CDR1 SGHTA and CDR2 FQGNSA. The CDR3 is 15 residues long. V gave up 0 bases and J gave up 3 bases, with 12 bases separating them.

The chain uses TRBV4-1 and TRBJ2-1; D might be TRBD1 (5 bases). V gave up 5 bases and J gave up 9 bases, with 14 bases separating them. In germline, CDR1 is MGHRA, CDR2 YSYEKL. This CDR3 has 13 residues. This CDR3 is CASSRQGRTEQFF. CDR3 in DNA: TGCGCCAGCAGCAGGCAGGGTCGGACTGAGCAGTTCTTC.

The CDR3 spells CASRHDLAGFDEQFF. The CDR3 DNA sequence: TGTGCCAGCAGGCACGATTTAGCGGGATTCGATGAGCAGTTCTTC. This sequence joins TRBV27 and TRBJ2-1; 8 bases align to TRBD2. With V trimmed by 6 bases and J by 8 bases, 12 bases remained unmatched. The germline V gene encodes CDR1 MNHEY and CDR2 SMNVEV (reference sequence). This CDR3 comprises 15 residues.

This chain links TRBV29-1 with TRBJ2-5; no firm D call. CDR1 and CDR2 (germline): SQVTM, ANQGSEA. With 5 bases removed from V and 4 bases from J, the gap between germline ends came to 14 bases. The CDR3 is 13 residues long. The CDR3 protein is CSVYKRQGETQYF. CDR3 nucleotide sequence: TGCAGCGTTTACAAGCGTCAAGGAGAGACCCAGTACTTC.

The chain carries TRBV27 and TRBJ1-2; D is unresolved. The CDR3 is made up of 13 amino acids. V lost 6 bases and J lost 4, with 12 bases in between. The germline gives CDR1 MNHEY, CDR2 SMNVEV (reference sequence). For the CDR3, the DNA is TGTGCCAGCAGGGGAGGGCAGTCCTATGGCTACACCTTC. It translates to CASRGGQSYGYTF.

Worth noting for this clone: At one end, the junction sequence differs from germline, possibly due to a read error. This chain joins TRBV30 and TRBJ2-3; D perhaps matches TRBD2 (5 bases). Germline V lookup: CDR1 GTSNPN, CDR2 SVGIG (reference sequence). This CDR3 spans 15 amino acids. CDR3 protein: CARRGSGLHTDTQYF. The CDR3 nucleotides read TGTGCCCGGAGAGGGTCGGGCCTGCACACAGATACGCAGTATTTT.

This clone was seen more than once but under ten times. The chain joins TRBV11-2 to TRBJ2-3; D is uncertain. Germline CDR1 is SGHAT and CDR2 is FQNNGV. The V and J ends lost 5 bases and 1 base respectively, with 7 bases between them. This CDR3 spans 13 amino acids. CDR3 nucleotide sequence: TGTGCCAGCAGCCCATTACGCACAGATACGCAGTATTTT. Translated: CASSPLRTDTQYF.

The rearrangement links TRBV5-4 to TRBJ2-2; TRBD1 agrees at 7 bases. Unmatched junction bases numbered 5, after V lost 2 bases and J lost 4 bases. This CDR3 region has 15 residues. CDR1 is SGHNT, CDR2 YYREEE, per germline (reference sequence). CDR3 sequence: CASSLQGMGTGELFF. The CDR3 DNA follows: TGTGCCAGCAGCTTACAGGGGATGGGCACCGGGGAGCTGTTTTTT.

The chain recombines TRBV18 with TRBJ2-1; D not certain. Trimming pared 5 bases from V and 8 bases from J, leaving 13 bases between. The germline V gene has CDR1 KGHSH and CDR2 LQKENI. CDR3 length equals 13 residues. The CDR3 region is CASSAINRDEQFF. DNA for the CDR3: TGTGCCAGCTCAGCCATTAACCGAGATGAGCAGTTCTTC.

The rearrangement links TRBV7-2 to TRBJ2-7; 9 bases are a match to TRBD2. The germline gives CDR1 SGHTA, CDR2 FQGNSA. After removal of 3 bases from V and 5 bases from J, the junction contained 11 bases not matched to a gene. CDR3 length: 16 residues. The CDR3 here is CASSFRGGRAGNEQYV. CDR3 nucleotides: TGTGCCAGCAGCTTTAGGGGCGGGAGGGCCGGAAACGAGCAGTACGTC.

This chain connects TRBV4-2 to TRBJ2-7; no definite D call. The V and J ends lost 2 bases and 5 bases respectively, with 7 bases between them. CDR3 length: 12 residues. In germline, CDR1 is LGHNA, CDR2 YNFKEQ. CDR3 protein: CASSQRIDEQYF. For the CDR3, the DNA is TGTGCCAGCAGCCAACGAATCGACGAGCAGTACTTC.

The V call is TRBV6-5, the J call TRBJ2-1; no definite D call. The V and J ends lost 2 bases and 0 bases respectively, with 8 bases between them. The germline gives CDR1 MNHEY, CDR2 SVGAGI. The CDR3 is 15 amino acids. The CDR3 DNA sequence: TGTGCCAGCAGTTACGACTCCAGCTCCTACAATGAGCAGTTCTTC. Protein: CASSYDSSSYNEQFF.

This chain connects TRBV7-8 to TRBJ1-5; D might be TRBD1 (6 bases). The ends were cut back, 5 bases at V and 6 bases at J, with 17 bases in the middle. Germline CDR1 reads SGHVS; CDR2 reads FQNEAQ. The CDR3 covers 15 residues. The CDR3 protein is CASSTWGGAGQPQHF. CDR3 DNA: TGTGCCAGCAGCACCTGGGGGGGGGCTGGTCAGCCCCAGCATTTT. Full variable domain (remainder filled in from reference TRBV7-8 and TRBJ1-5): GAGVSQSPRYKVAKRGQDVALRCDPISGHVSLFWYQQALGQGPEFLTYFQNEAQLDKSGLPSDRFFAERPEGSVSTLKIQRTQQEDSAVYLCASSTWGGAGQPQHFGDGTRLSIL.

The chain has TRBV6-6 and TRBJ2-7; 9 nucleotides match TRBD1. The germline gives CDR1 MNHNY, CDR2 SVGAGI (reference sequence). This CDR3 comprises 15 residues. V shed 0 bases, J shed 2 bases, and the junction held 2 bases outside the gene matches. CDR3 loop: CASSYSGQGTYEQYF. DNA for the CDR3: TGTGCCAGCAGTTACTCGGGACAGGGTACCTACGAGCAGTACTTC.

The J gene is TRBJ2-3, the V gene TRBV23-1, with TRBD1 matching over 8 bases. TRBV23-1 counts as an open reading frame of uncertain function. The CDR3 totals 18 residues. V was clipped by 3 bases and J by 3 bases; unmatched bases: 14. The DNA of the CDR3 is TGCGCCAGCAGTCATCCGTTCCAGGGGGCAGGATCGACAGATACGCAGTATTTT. Residues: CASSHPFQGAGSTDTQYF.

CDR3 protein: CASSQRRGGAGGYTDTQYF. DNA of the CDR3: TGTGCCAGCAGCCAACGTCGGGGGGGAGCGGGAGGGTACACAGATACGCAGTATTTT. V is TRBV7-8 and J is TRBJ2-3; 10 bases align to TRBD2. Germline CDR1 is SGHVS and CDR2 is FQNEAQ. This CDR3 has 19 amino acids. V shed 5 bases, J shed 2 bases, and the junction held 16 bases outside the gene matches.

In DNA, the CDR3 is TGTGCCAGCAGTGCAGGGGGGGGACGGTACACTGAAGCTTTCTTT. Translating gives CASSAGGGRYTEAFF. This chain links TRBV6-5 with TRBJ1-1; 7 bases line up with TRBD1. The CDR3 is made up of 15 amino acids. CDR1 is MNHEY, CDR2 SVGAGI, per germline. Trimming cost V 5 bases and J 3 bases; bases outside gene matches: 9.

J is TRBJ2-1 and V is TRBV5-4; D perhaps matches TRBD2 (6 bases). The CDR3 is made up of 15 amino acids. The germline gives CDR1 SGHNT, CDR2 YYREEE (reference sequence). V dropped 1 base and J dropped 10 bases, with 18 bases sitting between them. The CDR3 nucleotides are TGTGCCAGCAGCTTGAAAAGCGGAGGGGCGTTGGAGCAGTTCTTC. Protein sequence: CASSLKSGGALEQFF.

This rearrangement joins TRBV15 to TRBJ2-1, with D possibly TRBD1 on 6 matching bases. The V gene lost 9 bases and the J gene lost 8 bases, with 29 bases spanning the gap. The CDR3 extends over 17 amino acids. Looked up from germline, CDR1 is LNHNV and CDR2 is YYDKDF (reference sequence). The CDR3 sequence is CATNRGLGLTGADEQFF. The CDR3 region has the DNA TGTGCCACTAACCGCGGTTTAGGACTGACAGGCGCCGATGAGCAGTTCTTC.